This TCR beta chain appears in the sequencing data of a study of T cells in Graves' hyperthyroidism and ophthalmopathy. Between the trimmed V and J ends, which lost 8 bases and 14 bases, there was a span of 25 bases. Germline V gives CDR1 SNHLY, CDR2 FYNNEI. The CDR3 spans 14 residues. Researchers took RNA transcripts and amplified the TCR beta CDR3 regions from them. Carried out on the TCR CDR3, a first-round RT-PCR used the HTBI primer set. TCRdb fed the multiplex PCR reads into MiXCR, producing one record per CDR3 protein. The sample records about 660,000 distinct CDR3 sequences, 45% being singletons.

The specimen sequenced was peripheral blood or thyroid tissue (not recorded which). The chain employs TRBV2 and TRBJ1-5, with D perhaps matching TRBD1 (5 bases). This TCR was sampled from an adult man with Graves' disease, either hyperthyroidism or ophthalmopathy (not recorded which). The CDR3 DNA follows: TGTGCCAGCTCCGCCCGGGACCCTAAACCGGACGAGCATTTT. Amino acid sequence: CASSARDPKPDEHF.